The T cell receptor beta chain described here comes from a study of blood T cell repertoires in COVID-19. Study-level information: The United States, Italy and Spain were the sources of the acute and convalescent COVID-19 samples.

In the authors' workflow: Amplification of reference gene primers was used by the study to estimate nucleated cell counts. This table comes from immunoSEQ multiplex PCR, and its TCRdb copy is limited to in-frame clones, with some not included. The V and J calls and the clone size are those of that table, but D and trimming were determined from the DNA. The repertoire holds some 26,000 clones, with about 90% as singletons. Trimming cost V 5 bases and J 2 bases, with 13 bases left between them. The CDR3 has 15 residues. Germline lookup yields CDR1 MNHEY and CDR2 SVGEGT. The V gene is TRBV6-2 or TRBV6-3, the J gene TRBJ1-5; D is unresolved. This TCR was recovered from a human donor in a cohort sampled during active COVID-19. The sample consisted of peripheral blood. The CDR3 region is CASSPSGSGNQPQHF. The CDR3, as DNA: TGTGCCAGCAGTCCCTCGGGGTCTGGCAATCAGCCCCAGCATTTT.